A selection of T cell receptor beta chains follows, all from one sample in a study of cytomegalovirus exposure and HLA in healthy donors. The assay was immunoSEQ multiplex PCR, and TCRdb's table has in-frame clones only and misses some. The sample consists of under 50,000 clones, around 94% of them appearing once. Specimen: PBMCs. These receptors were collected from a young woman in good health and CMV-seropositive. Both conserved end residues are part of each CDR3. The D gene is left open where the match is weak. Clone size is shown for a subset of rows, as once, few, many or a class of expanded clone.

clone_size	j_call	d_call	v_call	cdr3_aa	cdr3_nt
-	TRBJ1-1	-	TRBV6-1	CASSQAPDTNTEAFF	TGTGCCAGCAGTCAAGCCCCTGACACTAACACTGAAGCTTTCTTT
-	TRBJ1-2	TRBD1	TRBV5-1	CASSERTGDYGYTF	TGCGCCAGCAGCGAAAGGACAGGGGACTATGGCTACACCTTC
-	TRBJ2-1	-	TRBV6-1	CASGSGSYNEQFF	TGTGCCAGCGGAAGCGGCTCCTACAATGAGCAGTTCTTC
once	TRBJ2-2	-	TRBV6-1	CASSSTRTPTGELFF	TGTGCCAGCAGTTCTACTAGGACCCCCACCGGGGAGCTGTTTTTT
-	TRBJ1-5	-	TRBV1	CTSGQDVRGSQPQHF	TGCACCAGCGGCCAAGATGTTAGGGGCTCGCAGCCCCAGCATTTT
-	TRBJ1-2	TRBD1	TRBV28	CASSLPGQGSPFYGYTF	TGTGCCAGCAGTCTACCGGGACAGGGATCCCCATTCTATGGCTACACCTTC
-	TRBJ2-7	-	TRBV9	CASAKVGDPEQYF	TGTGCCAGCGCTAAGGTCGGAGACCCAGAGCAGTACTTC
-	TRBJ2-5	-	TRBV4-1	CASSQDRVTDEETQYF	TGCGCCAGCAGCCAAGATCGGGTGACAGACGAAGAGACCCAGTACTTC
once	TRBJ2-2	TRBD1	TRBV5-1	CASSVDRGLSGELFF	TGCGCCAGCAGCGTGGACAGGGGGCTTAGCGGGGAGCTGTTTTTT
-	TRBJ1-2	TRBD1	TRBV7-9	CASSLASGGARGYTF	TGTGCCAGCAGCTTAGCATCAGGGGGCGCGCGTGGCTACACCTTC
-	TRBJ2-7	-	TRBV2	CASTLPLFFYEQYF	TGTGCCAGCACCCTACCCCTTTTTTTCTACGAGCAGTACTTC
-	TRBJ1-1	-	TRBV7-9	CASSKATNTEAFF	TGTGCCAGCAGCAAAGCCACGAACACTGAAGCTTTCTTT
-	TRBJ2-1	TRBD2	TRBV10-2	CASSDSGRGYNEQFF	TGCGCCAGCAGTGATAGCGGGAGGGGGTACAATGAGCAGTTCTTC
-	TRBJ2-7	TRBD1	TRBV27	CASSYRGRGYEQYF	TGTGCCAGCAGTTACAGGGGGCGGGGGTACGAGCAGTACTTC
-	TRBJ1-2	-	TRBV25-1	CASSEPAGIGYTF	TGTGCCAGCAGTGAACCCGCAGGGATCGGCTACACCTTC
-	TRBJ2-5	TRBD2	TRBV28	CASTPGELATETQYF	TGTGCCAGCACTCCCGGGGAACTAGCGACAGAGACCCAGTACTTC
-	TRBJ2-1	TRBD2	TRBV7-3	CASSGKLAGGGNEQFF	TGTGCCAGCAGCGGGAAACTAGCGGGAGGAGGGAATGAGCAGTTCTTC
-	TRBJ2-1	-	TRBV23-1	CASSPPGERRNNEQFF	TGCGCCAGCAGTCCTCCGGGAGAGAGGCGGAACAATGAGCAGTTCTTC
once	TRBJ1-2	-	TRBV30	CAWETGFYGYTF	TGTGCCTGGGAGACAGGTTTCTATGGCTACACCTTC
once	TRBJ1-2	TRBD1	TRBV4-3	CASSQGWTGTANYGYTF	TGCGCCAGCAGCCAAGGTTGGACAGGGACCGCTAACTATGGCTACACCTTC
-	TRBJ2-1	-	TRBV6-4	CASSAGTSNEQFF	TGTGCCAGCAGTGCCGGGACTTCTAATGAGCAGTTCTTC
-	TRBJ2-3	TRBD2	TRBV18	CASSLGFSGRTTDTQYF	TGTGCCAGCTCACTTGGTTTTAGCGGGAGGACCACAGATACGCAGTATTTT
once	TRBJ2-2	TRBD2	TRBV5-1	CASSLQLAGGNTGELFF	TGCGCCAGCAGCTTGCAACTAGCGGGAGGGAACACCGGGGAGCTGTTTTTT
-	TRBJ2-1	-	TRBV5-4	CASSSPLVWNEQFF	TGTGCCAGCAGCTCCCCACTAGTTTGGAATGAGCAGTTCTTC
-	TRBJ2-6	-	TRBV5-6	CASSSGLSGANVLTF	TGTGCCAGCAGCTCTGGGCTCTCTGGGGCCAACGTCCTGACTTTC
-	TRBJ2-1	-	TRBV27	CASSYGGSSYNEQFF	TGTGCCAGCAGTTATGGCGGAAGCTCCTACAATGAGCAGTTCTTC
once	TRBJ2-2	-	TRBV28	CASILGSMGAGELFF	TGTGCCAGCATCCTAGGGAGTATGGGTGCCGGGGAGCTGTTTTTT
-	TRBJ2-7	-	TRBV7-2	CASSLGTAYEQYF	TGTGCCAGCAGCTTAGGGACAGCTTACGAGCAGTACTTC
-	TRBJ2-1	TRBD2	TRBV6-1	CASSEQLAVSYNEQFF	TGTGCCAGCAGTGAACAACTAGCGGTTAGCTACAATGAGCAGTTCTTC